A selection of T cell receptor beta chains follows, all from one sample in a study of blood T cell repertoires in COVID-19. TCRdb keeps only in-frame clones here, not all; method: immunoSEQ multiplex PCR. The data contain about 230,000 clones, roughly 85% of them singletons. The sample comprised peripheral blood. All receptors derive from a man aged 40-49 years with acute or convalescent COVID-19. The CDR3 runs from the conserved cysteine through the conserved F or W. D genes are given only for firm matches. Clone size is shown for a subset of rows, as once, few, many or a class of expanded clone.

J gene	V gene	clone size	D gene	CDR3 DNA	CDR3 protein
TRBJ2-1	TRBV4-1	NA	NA	TGCGCCAGCAGCCAAGGAACTGAGGGAAACTACAATGAGCAGTTCTTC	CASSQGTEGNYNEQFF
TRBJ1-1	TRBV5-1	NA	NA	TGCGCCAGCAGCCGACAGGACCTCACTGAAGCTTTCTTT	CASSRQDLTEAFF
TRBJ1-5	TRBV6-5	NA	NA	TGTGCCAGCACGGACTGGTCCAATCAGCCCCAGCATTTT	CASTDWSNQPQHF
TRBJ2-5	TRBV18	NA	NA	TGTGCCAGCACCGGGACTCTGAAAGAGACCCAGTACTTC	CASTGTLKETQYF
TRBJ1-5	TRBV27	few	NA	TGTGCCAGCAGTTTATCCTTCCCACAGGGCAGTCAGCCCCAGCATTTT	CASSLSFPQGSQPQHF
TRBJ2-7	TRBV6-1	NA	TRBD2	TGTGCCAGCAGTGCCTTAGGGACTAGAAGTTCGTACGAGCAGTACTTC	CASSALGTRSSYEQYF
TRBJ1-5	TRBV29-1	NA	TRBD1	TGCAGCGTTGCCGGAGGGGGCTCAAATCAGCCCCAGCATTTT	CSVAGGGSNQPQHF
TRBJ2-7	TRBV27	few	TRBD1	TGTGCCAGCAAGTCTGGACAGGGTCGGAACGAGCAGTACTTC	CASKSGQGRNEQYF
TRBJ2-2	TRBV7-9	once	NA	TGTGCCAGCAGGACGGGAGACTACACCGGGGAGCTGTTTTTT	CASRTGDYTGELFF
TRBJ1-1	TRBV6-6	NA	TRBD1	TGTGCCAGCAGTCCTCCGACAGGGAGAGGGAACACTGAAGCTTTCTTT	CASSPPTGRGNTEAFF
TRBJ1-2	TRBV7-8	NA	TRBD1	TGTGCCAGCAGCTCGACGGACAGGCTTCTTAACTATGGCTACACCTTC	CASSSTDRLLNYGYTF
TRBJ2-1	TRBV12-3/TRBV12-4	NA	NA	TGTGCCAGCACCGCCCGTGCCCGGGAGCAGTTCTTC	CASTARAREQFF
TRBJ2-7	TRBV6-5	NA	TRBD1	TGTGCCGGACGGACAGGGGGCATCTACGAGCAGTACTTC	CAGRTGGIYEQYF